These 8 T cell receptor beta chains were sequenced from one sample in a study of control samples from healthy donors and cancer patients. Method: immunoSEQ multiplex PCR; TCRdb's copy keeps in-frame clones and lacks some. Here the sample spans about 82,000 clones, roughly 93% being singletons. The sample comprised blood. These receptors were obtained from a woman between 18 and 29 years old in good health.

The rearrangement links TRBV9 to TRBJ2-1, with 12 bases fitting TRBD2. The CDR3 has 18 residues. Germline CDR1 and CDR2: SGDLS and YYNGEE. The J segment lost 4 bases and the V segment lost 4 bases, leaving 12 bases of the junction unmatched. Here the CDR3 reads CASSFNTLAGGPYNEQFF. The CDR3 nucleotides read TGTGCCAGCAGCTTTAACACCCTAGCGGGAGGGCCGTACAATGAGCAGTTCTTC.

This chain joins TRBV4-1 and TRBJ2-5; 10 positions agree with TRBD2. Germline loops: CDR1 MGHRA, CDR2 YSYEKL. V shed 0 bases, J shed 0 bases, and the junction held 10 bases outside the gene matches. The CDR3 has 19 residues. The CDR3 DNA follows: TGCGCCAGCAGCCAAGACATCATACCAGCGGGGGGGTACCAAGAGACCCAGTACTTC. Amino acid sequence: CASSQDIIPAGGYQETQYF.

The J gene is TRBJ2-1, the V gene TRBV5-1; the match to TRBD2 covers 12 bases. V lost 0 bases to trimming and J lost 6 bases; unmatched junction nucleotides: 7. Germline-derived CDR1 and CDR2 are SGHRS and YFSETQ. There are 17 residues in the CDR3. CDR3 coding DNA: TGCGCCAGCAGCTTGGTCGGTCTAGCGGGAGGGGTCAATGAGCAGTTCTTC. As protein: CASSLVGLAGGVNEQFF.

The V gene is TRBV7-8, the J gene TRBJ1-4, with 7 bases identical to TRBD1. The V segment lost 5 bases and the J segment 1 base; nucleotides outside the gene matches: 13. Per germline, CDR1 SGHVS and CDR2 FQNEAQ. CDR3 length: 18 residues. This CDR3 is CASSITGVLMVTNEKLFF. In DNA, the CDR3 is TGTGCCAGCAGCATTACAGGGGTCCTCATGGTAACTAATGAAAAACTGTTTTTT.

The rearrangement joins TRBV20-1 to TRBJ1-1; no firm D call. The CDR3 is 12 amino acids. The V end was cut by 3 bases, the J end by 7 bases, with 12 bases between. Germline-derived CDR1 and CDR2 are DFQATT and SNEGSKA (reference sequence). CDR3 in DNA: TGCAGTGCTAGTAGAACAGAGGGTGAAGCTTTCTTT. Translation gives CSASRTEGEAFF.

The genes are TRBV27 and TRBJ2-1; 9 bases fit TRBD2. Germline CDR1 and CDR2: MNHEY and SMNVEV (reference sequence). The CDR3 totals 16 residues. The J segment lost 0 bases and the V segment lost 8 bases, leaving 8 bases of the junction unmatched. The CDR3 sequence is CASLTMTSGSYNEQFF. The DNA of the CDR3 is TGTGCCAGCCTCACCATGACTAGCGGCTCCTACAATGAGCAGTTCTTC.

The genes are TRBV27 and TRBJ1-5, with D maybe TRBD1 (6 bases). CDR3 length equals 18 residues. Looked up from germline, CDR1 is MNHEY and CDR2 is SMNVEV (reference sequence). Trimming pared 0 bases from V and 2 bases from J, leaving 17 bases between. The CDR3, as DNA: TGTGCCAGCAGTTTATCTATTGGGACATCTGGGGGCAATCAGCCCCAGCATTTT. Translating it yields CASSLSIGTSGGNQPQHF.

The chain joins TRBV2 to TRBJ2-5; 8 bases are shared with TRBD2. The CDR3 totals 13 residues. V trimming: 6 bases; J trimming: 2 bases; junction bases outside the gene matches: 2. The germline V gene has CDR1 SNHLY and CDR2 FYNNEI. CDR3 region: CASRPSGQETQYF. CDR3 DNA sequence: TGTGCCAGCAGACCTAGCGGGCAAGAGACCCAGTACTTC.